This T cell receptor beta chain was recorded in a study of blood T cell repertoires in COVID-19. Study summary: T cells, B-cell-depleted T cells, or PBMCs provided the cDNA or gDNA that served as material.

Those enrolled in Seattle joined during active infection and were followed longitudinally afterward. Germline CDR1 is WNHNN and CDR2 is SYGVQD (reference sequence). The V gene lost 5 bases and the J gene lost 6 bases, with 18 bases spanning the gap. The CDR3 runs 15 residues. Measured with immunoSEQ multiplex PCR; TCRdb has only the in-frame clones, and not every one. The sample includes 300,000 to 400,000 clones, approximately 89% seen only once; the top ten take 1.5% to 2%. The clonotype comes from a woman in her twenties or thirties with COVID-19, enrolled during active disease. The sample taken for sequencing was peripheral blood. The rearrangement joins TRBV10-1 to TRBJ2-3; maybe TRBD1 (5 bases). The CDR3: CASSPQASNPDTQYF. DNA for the CDR3: TGCGCCAGCAGTCCACAGGCCTCGAATCCGGATACGCAGTATTTT.